This entry features one TCR beta chain sequence. The entry originates in a study of blood T cell repertoires in COVID-19. Whole-study context: Italy, Spain and the United States were the sources of the convalescent and acute COVID-19 samples. Sources were T cells, B-cell-depleted T cells, or PBMCs; the material itself was cDNA or gDNA.

J gave up 5 bases and V 5 bases, and 5 bases lay outside the gene matches. The CDR3 extends over 13 amino acids. Per the germline V gene, CDR1 is KGHSH and CDR2 is LQKENI. In the study's own analysis: Amplification from reference gene primers served as the basis for estimated nucleated cell counts. The protocol was immunoSEQ multiplex PCR, while the TCRdb copy is restricted to in-frame clones and leaves out a portion. The V and J calls and clone size come from that table; D and trimming were worked out from the DNA. The profile shows roughly 220,000 clones, around 84% of them singletons. The sequence was collected from a man older than 75 with acute or convalescent COVID-19. The sequencing input was peripheral blood. This chain uses TRBV18 with TRBJ1-2; TRBD1 agrees at 7 bases. In DNA form, the CDR3 reads TGTGCCAGCTCAGCGGGACAGCTTTATGGCTACACCTTC. Translating it yields CASSAGQLYGYTF.